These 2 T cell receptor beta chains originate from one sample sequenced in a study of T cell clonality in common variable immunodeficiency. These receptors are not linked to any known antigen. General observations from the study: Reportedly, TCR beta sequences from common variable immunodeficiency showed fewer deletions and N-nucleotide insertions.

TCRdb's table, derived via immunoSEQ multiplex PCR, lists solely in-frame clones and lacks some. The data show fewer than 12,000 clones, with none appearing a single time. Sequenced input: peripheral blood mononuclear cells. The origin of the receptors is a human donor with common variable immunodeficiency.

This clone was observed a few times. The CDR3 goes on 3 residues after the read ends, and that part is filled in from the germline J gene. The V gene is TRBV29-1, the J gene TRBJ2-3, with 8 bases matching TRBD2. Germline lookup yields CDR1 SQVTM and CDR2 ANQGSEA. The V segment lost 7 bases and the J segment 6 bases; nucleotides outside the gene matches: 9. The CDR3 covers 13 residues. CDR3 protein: CSATTSALDTQYF. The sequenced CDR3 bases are TGCAGCGCGACGACTAGCGCGCTTGATACG.

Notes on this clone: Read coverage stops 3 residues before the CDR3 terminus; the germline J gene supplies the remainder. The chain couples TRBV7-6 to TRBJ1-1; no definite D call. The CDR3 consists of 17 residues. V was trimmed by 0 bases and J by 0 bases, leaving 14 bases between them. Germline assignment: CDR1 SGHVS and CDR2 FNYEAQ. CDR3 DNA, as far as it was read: TGTGCCAGCAGCTTAGCACGAGCAAGAGATTTGAACACTGAA. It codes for CASSLARARDLNTE. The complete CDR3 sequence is CASSLARARDLNTEAFF.